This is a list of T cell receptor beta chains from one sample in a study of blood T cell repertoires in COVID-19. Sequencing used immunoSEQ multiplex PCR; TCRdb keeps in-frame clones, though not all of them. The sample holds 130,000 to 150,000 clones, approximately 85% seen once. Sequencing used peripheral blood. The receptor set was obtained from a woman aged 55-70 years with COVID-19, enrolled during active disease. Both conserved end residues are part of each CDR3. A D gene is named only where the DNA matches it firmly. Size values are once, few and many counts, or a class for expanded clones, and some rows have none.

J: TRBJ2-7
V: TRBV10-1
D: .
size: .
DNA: TGCGCCAGCAGGAGGGACATCGGCCCCTACGAGCAGTACTTC
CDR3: CASRRDIGPYEQYF

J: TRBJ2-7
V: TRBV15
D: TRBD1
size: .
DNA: TGTGCCACCAGCAGAGATCCGATCACAGGGGACGAGCAGTACTTC
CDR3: CATSRDPITGDEQYF

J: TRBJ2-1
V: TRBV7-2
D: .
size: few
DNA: TGTGCCAGCAGCTTAGGGACATACAATGAGCAGTTCTTC
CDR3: CASSLGTYNEQFF

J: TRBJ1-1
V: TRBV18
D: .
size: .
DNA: TGTGCCAGCTCACCACCTTCAGGGTTGGCCACTGAAGCTTTCTTT
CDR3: CASSPPSGLATEAFF

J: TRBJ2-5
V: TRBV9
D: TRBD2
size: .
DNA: TGTGCCAGCAGCGTAGTGGGACTAGCGGTGGAGACCCAGTACTTC
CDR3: CASSVVGLAVETQYF

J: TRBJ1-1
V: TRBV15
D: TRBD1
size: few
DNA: TGTGCCACTACCTCCGGGACAGGGGTAATTCGGGGAACTGAAGCTTTCTTT
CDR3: CATTSGTGVIRGTEAFF

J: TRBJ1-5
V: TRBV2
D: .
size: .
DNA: TGTGCCAGCAAGGGGTCGGCAAATCAGCCCCAGCATTTT
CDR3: CASKGSANQPQHF

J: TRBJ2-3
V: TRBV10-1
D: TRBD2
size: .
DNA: TGCGCCAGCAGTGCGAGCGGGGGCGTTGGCACAGATACGCAGTATTTT
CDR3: CASSASGGVGTDTQYF

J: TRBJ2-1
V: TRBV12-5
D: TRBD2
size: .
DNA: TGTGCTAGTGGCCAGGCCATTAGCGGGGGGACTGAGCAGTTCTTC
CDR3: CASGQAISGGTEQFF

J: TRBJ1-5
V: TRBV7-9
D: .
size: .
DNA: TGTGCCAGCAGCTATACGGGGAGCAATCAGCCCCAGCATTTT
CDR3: CASSYTGSNQPQHF

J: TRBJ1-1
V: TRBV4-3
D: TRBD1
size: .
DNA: TGCGCCAGCAGCCTTGACAGGGGGAACACTGAAGCTTTCTTT
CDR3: CASSLDRGNTEAFF

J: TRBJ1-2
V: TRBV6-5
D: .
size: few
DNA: TGTGCCAGCAGTTACTTGGGGCTGCACTATGGCTACACCTTC
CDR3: CASSYLGLHYGYTF

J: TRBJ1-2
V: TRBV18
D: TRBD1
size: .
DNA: TGTGCCAGCTCACCACCGGGACAGGGCTATTCTAACTATGGCTACACCTTC
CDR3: CASSPPGQGYSNYGYTF

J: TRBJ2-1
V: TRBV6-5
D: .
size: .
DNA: TGTGCCAGCAAACTTGGGGAGAATGAGCAGTTCTTC
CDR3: CASKLGENEQFF

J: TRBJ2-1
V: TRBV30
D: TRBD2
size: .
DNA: TGTGCCTGGTCGGGGGGGGGTACCGGCAATGAGCAGTTCTTC
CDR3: CAWSGGGTGNEQFF

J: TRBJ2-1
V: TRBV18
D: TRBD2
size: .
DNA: TGTGCCAGCTCACCGGCGGGACTAGCTTACAATGAGCAGTTCTTC
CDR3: CASSPAGLAYNEQFF

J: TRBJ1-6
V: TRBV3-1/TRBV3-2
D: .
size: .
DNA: TGTGCCAGCAGCCCCAGTCCGGGCTCCTATAATTCACCCCTCCACTTT
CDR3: CASSPSPGSYNSPLHF

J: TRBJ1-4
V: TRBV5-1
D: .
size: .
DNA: TGCGCCAGCAGCCCCATGCGTGAAACTAATGAAAAACTGTTTTTT
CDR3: CASSPMRETNEKLFF

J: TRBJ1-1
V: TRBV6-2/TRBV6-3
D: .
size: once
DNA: TGTGCCAGCAGTTACCCCGAACACAGGGCCCCCGGCCTGAACACTGAAGCTTTCTTT
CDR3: CASSYPEHRAPGLNTEAFF

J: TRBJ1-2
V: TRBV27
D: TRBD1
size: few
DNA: TGTGCCAGCAGTTTATACAGGGGCGACTATGGCTACACCTTC
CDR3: CASSLYRGDYGYTF

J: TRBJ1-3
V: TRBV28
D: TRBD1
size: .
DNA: TGTGCCAGCAGCCCACTCCAGGGGGCTAATGGAAACACCATATATTTT
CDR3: CASSPLQGANGNTIYF

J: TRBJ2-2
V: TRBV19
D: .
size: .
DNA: TGTGCCAGTAGTCCGCGGGACTCCGGAGAGGCGAACACCGGGGAGCTGTTTTTT
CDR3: CASSPRDSGEANTGELFF

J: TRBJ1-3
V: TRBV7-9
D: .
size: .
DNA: TGTGCCAGCAGCTTAACAACAGGCTCTGGAAACACCATATATTTT
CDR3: CASSLTTGSGNTIYF

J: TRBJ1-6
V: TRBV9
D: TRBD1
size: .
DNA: TGTGCCAGCAGTCCAGGACAGGGGCGTGATTCACCCCTCCACTTT
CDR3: CASSPGQGRDSPLHF

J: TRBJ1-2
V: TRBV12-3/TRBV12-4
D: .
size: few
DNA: TGTGCCAGCAAGGAGACAGGCTATGGCTACACCTTC
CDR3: CASKETGYGYTF

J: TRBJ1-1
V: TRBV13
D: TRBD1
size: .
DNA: TGTGCCAGCAGCTTATCGCCCGACCTACAGGGGGGAGAAGCTTTCTTT
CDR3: CASSLSPDLQGGEAFF

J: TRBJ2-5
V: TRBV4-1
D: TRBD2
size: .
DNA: TGCGCCAGCAGCCAAATATTAGCGGGGGGCGAGAAGACCCAGTACTTC
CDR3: CASSQILAGGEKTQYF

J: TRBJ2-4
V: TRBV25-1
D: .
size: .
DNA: TGTGCCAGCAGTGAATCGGGGAAAGCCAAAAACATTCAGTACTTC
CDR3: CASSESGKAKNIQYF

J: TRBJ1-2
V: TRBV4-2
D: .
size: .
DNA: TGTGCCAGCAGCTCCCAGGGCCGGGCGAACTATGGCTACACCTTC
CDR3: CASSSQGRANYGYTF

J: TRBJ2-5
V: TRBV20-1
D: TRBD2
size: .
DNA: TGCAGTGCCCTAGCGGAAGAGACCCAGTACTTC
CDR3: CSALAEETQYF

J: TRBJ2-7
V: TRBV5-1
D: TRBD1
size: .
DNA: TGCGCCAGCAGCCCAGGGACAGGGTGGGTCTACGAGCAGTACTTC
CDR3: CASSPGTGWVYEQYF

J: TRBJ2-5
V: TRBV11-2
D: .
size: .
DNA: TGTGCCAGCAGCTTAGGAGTAATAGAGACCCAGTACTTC
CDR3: CASSLGVIETQYF

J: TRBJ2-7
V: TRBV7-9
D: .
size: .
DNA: TGTGCCAGCAGCTTAGTAATCGGGAATTTTTACGAGCAGTACTTC
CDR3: CASSLVIGNFYEQYF

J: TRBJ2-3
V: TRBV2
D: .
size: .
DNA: TGTGCCAGCAGTCTCGGTCGAGGCACAGATACGCAGTATTTT
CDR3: CASSLGRGTDTQYF

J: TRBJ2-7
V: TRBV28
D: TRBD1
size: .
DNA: TGTGCCAGCAGCCTGGGACAGGGAGGCGAGCAGTACTTC
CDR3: CASSLGQGGEQYF

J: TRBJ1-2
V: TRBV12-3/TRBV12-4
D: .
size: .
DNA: TGTGCCACCACTCTCACAGACCTCTATGGCTACACCTTC
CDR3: CATTLTDLYGYTF

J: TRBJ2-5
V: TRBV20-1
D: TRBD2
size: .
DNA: TGCAGTGCTAGTCCTAGCGGGGGGTTCCAAGAGACCCAGTACTTC
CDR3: CSASPSGGFQETQYF

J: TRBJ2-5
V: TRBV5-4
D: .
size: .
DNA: TGTGCCAGCAGCTCCCGGGGAGGCCAAGAGACCCAGTACTTC
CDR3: CASSSRGGQETQYF

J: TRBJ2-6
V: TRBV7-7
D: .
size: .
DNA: TGTGCCAGCAGCTTAGGAGCGCCTGGGGCCAACGTCCTGACTTTC
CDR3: CASSLGAPGANVLTF

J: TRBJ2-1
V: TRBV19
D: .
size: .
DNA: TGTGCCAGTAGTATCGCGACTGATTCCGAAGAGCAGTTCTTC
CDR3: CASSIATDSEEQFF

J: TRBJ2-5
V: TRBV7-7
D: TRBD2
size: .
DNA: TGTGCTAGCAGCTTAGGCGCCAGCGGGGGGGGAGGTGCAGAGACCCAGTACTTC
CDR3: CASSLGASGGGGAETQYF

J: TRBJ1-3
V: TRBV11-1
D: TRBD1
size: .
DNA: TGTGCCAGCAGCCTCGGACAGGATTTCTCTGGAAACACCATATATTTT
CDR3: CASSLGQDFSGNTIYF

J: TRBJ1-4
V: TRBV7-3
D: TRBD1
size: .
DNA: TGTGCCAGCAGCTCGTCCCGGGACAGTAATGAAAAACTGTTTTTT
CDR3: CASSSSRDSNEKLFF